The next 14 T cell receptor beta chains were all read from a single sample in a study of T cells in Graves' hyperthyroidism and ophthalmopathy. RNA transcripts were the template for amplifying TCR beta CDR3 regions. HTBI primers were used for first-round RT-PCR of the TCR CDR3. MiXCR was run by TCRdb on the multiplex PCR reads, yielding one entry per CDR3 protein. The sample lists approximately 370,000 distinct CDR3 sequences; approximately 18% were seen once. Material for sequencing was blood. The receptors come from a woman aged 30 to 39 with Graves' hyperthyroidism that later progressed to Graves' ophthalmopathy.

This clonotype was observed at least ten times. The V and J genes are TRBV28 and TRBJ2-7, with a possible D match to TRBD2 (6 bases). Trimming took off 4 bases at V and 5 bases at J, with 21 bases between the two ends. This CDR3 has 16 residues. Germline CDR1 and CDR2: MDHEN and SYDVKM. In nucleotides, the CDR3 is TGTGCCAGCAGTTATGTCTATGGGGGGTTGGTGGACGAGCAGTACTTC. This codes for CASSYVYGGLVDEQYF.

This clonotype was detected ten times or more. This rearrangement joins TRBV5-5 to TRBJ2-3; 14 bases map to TRBD2. Germline V gene sequence: CDR1 SGHKS, CDR2 YYEKEE (reference sequence). The CDR3 has 17 residues. Trimming cost V 1 base and J 3 bases; bases outside gene matches: 4. The CDR3 DNA is TGTGCCAGCAGCTTGTGGACTAGCGGGGGGTTGACAGATACGCAGTATTTT. Its protein product is CASSLWTSGGLTDTQYF. Full variable domain (missing parts from reference TRBV5-5 and TRBJ2-3): DAGVTQSPTHLIKTRGQQVTLRCSPISGHKSVSWYQQVLGQGPQFIFQYYEKEERGRGNFPDRFSARQFPNYSSELNVNALLLGDSALYLCASSLWTSGGLTDTQYFGPGTRLTVL.

The rearrangement joins TRBV6-5 to TRBJ2-3; 9 bases line up with TRBD1. J was trimmed by 7 bases and V by 4 bases; bases with no gene match: 12. Per germline, CDR1 MNHEY and CDR2 SVGAGI. The CDR3 runs 16 residues. The chain's CDR3 is CASSSPYRGLFNTQYF. In DNA form, the CDR3 reads TGTGCCAGCAGTTCCCCCTACAGGGGGCTTTTCAATACGCAGTATTTT.

This clonotype has a handful of counts. The V gene is TRBV5-1, the J gene TRBJ2-5; 11 bases map to TRBD2. This CDR3 is 17 amino acids long. Germline CDR1 SGHRS, CDR2 YFSETQ. V was clipped by 0 bases and J by 0 bases; unmatched bases: 4. The CDR3 loop reads CASSLEVAGGHQETQYF. DNA for the CDR3: TGCGCCAGCAGCTTGGAGGTAGCGGGGGGGCACCAAGAGACCCAGTACTTC.

The chain uses TRBV6-2 or TRBV6-3 and TRBJ1-6; possibly TRBD1 for D (5 bases). The CDR3 has 11 residues. V lost 6 bases and J lost 13, with 10 bases in between. Germline assignment: CDR1 MNHEY and CDR2 SVGEGT. CDR3 in DNA: TGTGCCAGCAGCTGGGGGTCTCCCCTCCACTTT. It codes for CASSWGSPLHF.

V and J are TRBV19 and TRBJ2-4; 7 bases are shared with TRBD1. The germline V gene has CDR1 LNHDA and CDR2 SQIVND (reference sequence). The CDR3 has 17 amino acids. Unmatched junction bases numbered 17, after V lost 5 bases and J lost 7 bases. The CDR3 sequence is CASSPTGTAIAGNIQYF. The CDR3 DNA sequence: TGTGCCAGTAGTCCTACCGGGACAGCAATAGCTGGGAACATTCAGTACTTC.

The V and J genes are TRBV28 and TRBJ2-1; 11 bases map to TRBD2. The CDR3 runs 14 residues. Germline lookup yields CDR1 MDHEN and CDR2 SYDVKM. The trim removed 8 bases at V and 9 bases at J, leaving 9 bases unmatched. The chain's CDR3 is CASSGLAGGGEQFF. As DNA, the CDR3 is TGTGCCAGCTCTGGGCTAGCGGGAGGCGGTGAGCAGTTCTTC.

This clonotype has more than one count but fewer than ten. This chain uses TRBV29-1 with TRBJ2-1; D is tentatively TRBD1 or TRBD2 (5 bases each). The CDR3 is made up of 16 amino acids. Trimming removed 0 bases at V and 9 bases at J, with 21 bases between. CDR1 and CDR2 (germline): SQVTM, ANQGSEA. The CDR3, as DNA: TGCAGCGTTGAAGATGGGGCTAGCTACGATTTAGGTGAGCAGTTCTTC. Translating it yields CSVEDGASYDLGEQFF.

In this sample, this clonotype turned up many times. V gene TRBV11-2 combines with J gene TRBJ2-7; D is ambiguous. V was trimmed by 5 bases and J by 4 bases, leaving 15 bases between them. The V gene's germline CDR1 is SGHAT and CDR2 FQNNGV. The CDR3 loop spans 14 amino acids. CDR3 coding DNA: TGTGCCAGCAGCCTTTATGCAAACGTTTACGAGCAGTACTTC. Translating it yields CASSLYANVYEQYF. Filled out from reference TRBV11-2 and TRBJ2-7, the complete variable domain reads EAGVAQSPRYKIIEKRQSVAFWCNPISGHATLYWYQQILGQGPKLLIQFQNNGVVDDSQLPKDRFSAERLKGVDSTLKIQPAKLEDSAVYLCASSLYANVYEQYFGPGTRLTVT.

This clonotype was picked up a small number of times. The chain joins TRBV29-1 to TRBJ2-1, with 9 bases fitting TRBD2. The CDR3 extends over 18 amino acids. V lost 0 bases to trimming and J lost 8 bases; unmatched junction nucleotides: 17. Looked up from germline, CDR1 is SQVTM and CDR2 is ANQGSEA. CDR3 coding DNA: TGCAGCGTTGAAGATCTACTTCTTGTCGGCGGGGGGGTATATGAGCAGTTCTTC. Translated, it gives CSVEDLLLVGGGVYEQFF.

This clonotype was observed at least ten times. One junction end does not reproduce the germline sequence, and a read error may be involved. The CDR3 DNA follows: TGTGCCAGCAGCTTAGGCGGGAGCTCCTACAATGAGCAGTTCTTC. This encodes CASSLGGSSYNEQFF. The rearrangement joins TRBV5-1 to TRBJ2-1, with 7 nucleotides matching TRBD2. The CDR3 sequence is 15 residues long. From germline, CDR1 is SGHRS and CDR2 YFSETQ.

This clonotype was recorded a few times. The gene calls are TRBV5-1 and TRBJ2-2; 12 positions match TRBD2. Germline lookup yields CDR1 SGHRS and CDR2 YFSETQ. CDR3 size: 18 residues. Trimming removed 0 bases from V and 4 bases from J; junction bases left unmatched: 7. CDR3 DNA sequence: TGCGCCAGCAGCTTGGTTCTAGCGGGGGGGCTTAGCACCGGGGAGCTGTTTTTT. Encoded protein: CASSLVLAGGLSTGELFF.

This clonotype occurred once. The chain employs TRBV10-2 and TRBJ2-6, with D unclear. The germline CDR1 and CDR2 sequences are WSHSY and SAAADI. The CDR3 is 13 residues long. The ends were cut back, 8 bases at V and 4 bases at J, with 9 bases in the middle. The CDR3 loop reads CASLEAGANVLTF. The CDR3, as DNA: TGCGCCAGCTTGGAAGCCGGGGCCAACGTCCTGACTTTC.

This clonotype came up a few times. This chain joins TRBV20-1 and TRBJ2-1; 8 positions match TRBD1. The ends lost 6 bases at V and 0 bases at J; junction bases unmatched: 4. This CDR3 is built from 14 residues. Germline V CDR1 and CDR2: DFQATT, SNEGSKA (reference sequence). The CDR3 region is CSAMDRASYNEQFF. For the CDR3, the DNA is TGCAGTGCGATGGACAGGGCCTCCTACAATGAGCAGTTCTTC.